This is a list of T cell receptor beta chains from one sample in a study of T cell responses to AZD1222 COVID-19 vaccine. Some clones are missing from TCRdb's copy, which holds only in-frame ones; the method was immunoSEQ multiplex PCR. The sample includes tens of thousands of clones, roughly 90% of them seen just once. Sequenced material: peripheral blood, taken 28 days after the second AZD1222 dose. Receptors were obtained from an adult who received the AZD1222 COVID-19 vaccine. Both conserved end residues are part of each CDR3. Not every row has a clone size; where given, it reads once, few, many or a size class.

CDR3 protein: CASSSPYGGAYEQYF
V gene: TRBV19
clone size: .

CDR3 protein: CASSLFLANPQETQYF
V gene: TRBV7-9
clone size: few

CDR3 protein: CASSTQGGEPQHF
V gene: TRBV6-5
clone size: .

CDR3 protein: CASSFGTSGSPSTDTQYF
V gene: TRBV27
clone size: .

CDR3 protein: CARSLGGNQPQHF
V gene: TRBV5-3
clone size: .

CDR3 protein: CASSLFPGQTYEQYF
V gene: TRBV27
clone size: few

CDR3 protein: CASSVSSAAGAGELFF
V gene: TRBV9
clone size: .

CDR3 protein: CASSYGQYNTEAFF
V gene: TRBV6-2/TRBV6-3
clone size: .

CDR3 protein: CASSEGVGGTGEQFF
V gene: TRBV2
clone size: .

CDR3 protein: CASSRQGSSYEQYF
V gene: TRBV19
clone size: .

CDR3 protein: CAISEGLADSYEQYF
V gene: TRBV10-3
clone size: .

CDR3 protein: CASSEDVSFGTGIYEQYF
V gene: TRBV6-1
clone size: .

CDR3 protein: CAWSVTGTEAFF
V gene: TRBV30
clone size: .

CDR3 protein: CASSLDVVSKVYEQYF
V gene: TRBV5-1
clone size: .

CDR3 protein: CASSLTGGEQYF
V gene: TRBV28
clone size: .

CDR3 protein: CASSPSNSGNTIYF
V gene: TRBV5-1
clone size: once

CDR3 protein: CASSDWGPGRPGELFF
V gene: TRBV6-4
clone size: .

CDR3 protein: CASGRAYEQYF
V gene: TRBV19
clone size: .

CDR3 protein: CASSPAAMNTGELFF
V gene: TRBV18
clone size: .

CDR3 protein: CASRAPPGLAGSHEQYF
V gene: TRBV27
clone size: .

CDR3 protein: CASSYVGTGGNEQFF
V gene: TRBV6-5
clone size: .

CDR3 protein: CASSLGLAGSYEQYF
V gene: TRBV5-4
clone size: once

CDR3 protein: CASSQGQGGNQPQHF
V gene: TRBV19
clone size: .

CDR3 protein: CASSLGGGLGYYEQYF
V gene: TRBV5-1
clone size: few

CDR3 protein: CASSQNTDTQYF
V gene: TRBV2
clone size: .

CDR3 protein: CASSRGQETQYF
V gene: TRBV6-2/TRBV6-3
clone size: .

CDR3 protein: CASSTSGISPLHF
V gene: TRBV12-3/TRBV12-4
clone size: .

CDR3 protein: CASSPPDGRATDTQYF
V gene: TRBV18
clone size: .

CDR3 protein: CASTSGGWGRTSINEQFF
V gene: TRBV27
clone size: .

CDR3 protein: CASSLEGSNQPQHF
V gene: TRBV7-8
clone size: .

CDR3 protein: CASSPSVNTEAFF
V gene: TRBV3-1/TRBV3-2
clone size: .

CDR3 protein: CASKGLHNYGYTF
V gene: TRBV13
clone size: .

CDR3 protein: CPYVGNIQYF
V gene: TRBV27
clone size: .

CDR3 protein: CASSPSQLSYEQYF
V gene: TRBV18
clone size: .

CDR3 protein: CASSEAVKGFEQYF
V gene: TRBV6-1
clone size: .

CDR3 protein: CASSQTGDTGELFF
V gene: TRBV5-1
clone size: .

CDR3 protein: CASSLLGTRGNEQFF
V gene: TRBV5-1
clone size: .

CDR3 protein: CASSTPLKGAPNEQYF
V gene: TRBV19
clone size: .

CDR3 protein: CATSDGTEYEQYF
V gene: TRBV24-1
clone size: .

CDR3 protein: CASSSWTSGLHEQFF
V gene: TRBV11-2
clone size: .

CDR3 protein: CASQTSGGHEQYF
V gene: TRBV6-5
clone size: .

CDR3 protein: CASSVTGNTGELFF
V gene: TRBV25-1
clone size: .

CDR3 protein: CASGLEGGSTGELFF
V gene: TRBV12-5
clone size: .

CDR3 protein: CASSISRGRTGELFF
V gene: TRBV19
clone size: .

CDR3 protein: CASSSGTGLPPETQYF
V gene: TRBV19
clone size: .

CDR3 protein: CASNPLGEQYF
V gene: TRBV28
clone size: .

CDR3 protein: CATRGTGGHEQYF
V gene: TRBV15
clone size: once

CDR3 protein: CSVDDLMNTEAFF
V gene: TRBV29-1
clone size: .

CDR3 protein: CASSGSWEDNEQFF
V gene: TRBV5-1
clone size: once

CDR3 protein: CASSPAAVRGILLGTHGDTQYF
V gene: TRBV7-8
clone size: .

CDR3 protein: CASSMGYRTGELFF
V gene: TRBV19
clone size: .